The sequence of this T cell receptor (beta chain) was determined in a study of blood T cell repertoires in COVID-19. Study background: The United States, Italy and Spain provided the acute and convalescent COVID-19 samples. Sample material is recorded as cDNA or gDNA derived from T cells, B-cell-depleted T cells, or PBMCs.

As processed by the authors: Nucleated cell counts were estimated from reference gene primer amplification. The protocol was immunoSEQ multiplex PCR, while the TCRdb copy is restricted to in-frame clones and leaves out a portion. The DNA gave D and trimming, while V, J and clone size come from that table. The data contain around 160,000 clones, more than 75% of them singletons. The sequence derives from a man at least 80 years old with acute or convalescent COVID-19. Sequences were obtained from peripheral blood.

The CDR3, as DNA: TGTGCCAGTGGCAGGACAGGGGGCTTCTACGAGCAGTACTTC. Residues: CASGRTGGFYEQYF. V usage is TRBV19 and J usage is TRBJ2-7, with 11 positions matching TRBD1. The germline V gene has CDR1 LNHDA and CDR2 SQIVND (reference sequence). V shed 8 bases, J shed 3 bases, and the junction held 6 bases outside the gene matches. The CDR3 runs 14 residues.